The 17 T cell receptor beta chains presented below share a single source sample, sequenced in a study of sequential checkpoint blockade in melanoma. Regarding treatment: randomized to nivolumab then ipilimumab (arm A) or the reverse (arm B). This table comes from immunoSEQ multiplex PCR, and its TCRdb copy is limited to in-frame clones, with some not included. In the table there are 4,000 to 6,000 clones, around 69% of which are singletons. The sample consisted of CD8+ T cells sorted from blood (inferred from file names), taken from a patient given nivolumab and ipilimumab in sequence. These receptors originate from a human donor with melanoma.

This clone was recorded a few times. CDR3 in amino acids: CASSLGYSTYEQYF. In DNA, the CDR3 is TGTGCCAGCAGCTTAGGGTACAGTACCTACGAGCAGTACTTC. The chain employs TRBV7-9 and TRBJ2-7; D is uncertain. The V end lost 1 base, the J end lost 2 bases, and 9 bases lay between the germline ends. Germline V gene sequence: CDR1 SEHNR, CDR2 FQNEAQ (reference sequence). The CDR3 runs to 14 residues.

This clone appeared a few times. This chain connects TRBV7-9 to TRBJ1-2; TRBD1 matches at 7 bases. This CDR3 contains 17 residues. The V segment lost 6 bases and the J segment 2 bases; nucleotides outside the gene matches: 15. Germline values: CDR1 SEHNR, CDR2 FQNEAQ (reference sequence). The CDR3 spells CASSSDRRGPSNYGYTF. The CDR3 coding sequence is TGTGCCAGCAGTTCGGACAGGAGGGGACCCTCGAACTATGGCTACACCTTC.

This clone was seen a single time. The chain uses TRBV6-4 and TRBJ2-1; 11 bases map to TRBD2. Germline CDR1 MRHNA, CDR2 SNTAGT. The CDR3 runs 15 residues. V trimming: 4 bases; J trimming: 8 bases; junction bases outside the gene matches: 7. CDR3 in amino acids: CASSATSGSGDEQFF. DNA for the CDR3: TGTGCCAGCAGTGCAACTAGCGGGAGTGGCGATGAGCAGTTCTTC.

The chain uses TRBV30 and TRBJ2-7; D might be TRBD2 (5 bases). This CDR3 contains 16 residues. CDR1 and CDR2 from the germline V gene are GTSNPN and SVGIG (reference sequence). The V end lost 0 bases, the J end lost 1 base, and 16 bases lay between the germline ends. CDR3 DNA sequence: TGTGCCTGGAGTGTACCGGGGATTGACGGGTCCTACGAGCAGTACTTC. It is translated as CAWSVPGIDGSYEQYF.

The chain recombines TRBV29-1 with TRBJ2-5; 7 bases are shared with TRBD2. V was clipped by 7 bases and J by 5 bases; unmatched bases: 10. Germline assignment: CDR1 SQVTM and CDR2 ANQGSEA. The CDR3 runs to 13 residues. This chain's CDR3 is CSEIAGMEETQYF. The CDR3 nucleotides are TGCAGCGAAATAGCGGGCATGGAGGAGACCCAGTACTTC.

V and J are TRBV4-1 and TRBJ1-1; no reliable D call. Germline V gives CDR1 MGHRA, CDR2 YSYEKL. V lost 1 base and J 1 base, leaving 7 bases between the germline ends. The CDR3 extends over 14 amino acids. CDR3 sequence (DNA): TGCGCCAGCAGCCAAGTAGATGAGAACACTGAAGCTTTCTTT. Its protein is CASSQVDENTEAFF.

A remark on this clone: An end of the junction differs from the germline gene, which may be a read error. V is TRBV4-2 and J is TRBJ1-1; D ambiguous. Germline V lookup: CDR1 LGHNA, CDR2 YNFKEQ. This CDR3 comprises 14 residues. As DNA, the CDR3 is TGTGCCAGCAGCCAAGATGCTGAGATTAGGGAGCGCTTTTTT. Translated, it gives CASSQDAEIRERFF.

This chain connects TRBV27 to TRBJ1-1; possible D gene TRBD1, 5 bases. This CDR3 has 13 residues. Trimming took 6 bases from V and 3 from J, leaving 11 bases between them. Germline V gene sequence: CDR1 MNHEY, CDR2 SMNVEV (reference sequence). The DNA of the CDR3 is TGTGCCAGCAGACCCGACAGCTACACTGAAGCTTTCTTT. This translates into CASRPDSYTEAFF.

This clone was seen a few times. V gene TRBV9 combines with J gene TRBJ2-1; D possibly corresponds to TRBD2 (6 bases). Trimming took 1 base from V and 2 from J, leaving 10 bases between them. This CDR3 has 15 amino acids. Germline V gene sequence: CDR1 SGDLS, CDR2 YYNGEE. CDR3 nucleotide sequence: TGTGCCAGCAGCGTACTGCGGGGCGCCTACAATGAGCAGTTCTTC. Protein sequence: CASSVLRGAYNEQFF.

The V call is TRBV4-1, the J call TRBJ2-7; perhaps TRBD1 as D (6 bases). V was cut by 5 bases and J by 3 bases, with 14 bases left in between. The CDR3 sequence is 14 residues long. Germline loops: CDR1 MGHRA, CDR2 YSYEKL. Here the CDR3 DNA reads TGCGCCAGCAGCGACCGGGACACCCACTACGAGCAGTACTTC. This gives the protein CASSDRDTHYEQYF.

The rearrangement links TRBV6-5 to TRBJ2-1; 7 bases are a match to TRBD1. V lost 2 bases, J lost 4 bases, and 5 bases stayed unmatched. The CDR3 has 15 residues. Germline V gene lookup returns CDR1 MNHEY and CDR2 SVGAGI. The DNA for the CDR3 is TGTGCCAGCAGTTACCCCGGGACAGAATACAATGAGCAGTTCTTC. Its translation: CASSYPGTEYNEQFF.

The rearrangement joins TRBV30 to TRBJ2-2, with 10 bases lining up with TRBD1. V lost 7 bases to trimming and J lost 3 bases; unmatched junction nucleotides: 8. The CDR3 sequence is 15 residues long. From germline, CDR1 is GTSNPN and CDR2 SVGIG (reference sequence). The CDR3 DNA reads TGTGCCTTTCCGACAGGGGGCGCGGACACCGGGGAGCTGTTTTTT. Its translation is CAFPTGGADTGELFF.

The V and J genes are TRBV19 and TRBJ2-7, with 10 bases matching TRBD2. The V segment lost 3 bases and the J segment 3 bases; nucleotides outside the gene matches: 14. The germline CDR1 and CDR2 sequences are LNHDA and SQIVND (reference sequence). CDR3 length: 18 residues. In nucleotides, the CDR3 is TGTGCCAGTAGTATTAGCACTAGCGGGGAACACCACTACTACGAGCAGTACTTC. It specifies CASSISTSGEHHYYEQYF.

The rearrangement uses TRBV6-1 and TRBJ2-3, with D possibly being TRBD2 (6 bases). V lost 6 bases and J 3 bases, leaving 13 bases between the germline ends. CDR1 is MNHNS and CDR2 is SASEGT in the germline V gene. This CDR3 has 14 residues. CDR3 protein: CASSSGVETDTQYF. The DNA of the CDR3 is TGTGCCAGCAGCTCGGGGGTCGAAACAGATACGCAGTATTTT.

The rearrangement links TRBV6-4 to TRBJ2-2, with TRBD2 identical over 7 bases. The germline CDR1 and CDR2 sequences are MRHNA and SNTAGT. The CDR3 length is 14 residues. The junction had 3 bases not matched to a gene; V was cut back by 2 bases and J by 6 bases. Here the CDR3 DNA reads TGTGCCAGCAGTGACGGGGGGGAAGCCGGGGAGCTGTTTTTT. This gives the protein CASSDGGEAGELFF.

This chain's CDR3 is CASSNTGGLKIGYTF. As DNA, the CDR3 is TGTGCCAGCAGCAATACAGGGGGCTTAAAGATCGGCTACACCTTC. This chain joins TRBV9 and TRBJ1-2; 9 bases line up with TRBD1. CDR1 is SGDLS and CDR2 is YYNGEE in the germline V gene. V lost 4 bases and J lost 8; bases outside the gene matches: 12. The CDR3 totals 15 residues. Together with reference TRBV9 and TRBJ1-2, the CDR3 gives the full variable domain: DSGVTQTPKHLITATGQRVTLRCSPRSGDLSVYWYQQSLDQGLQFLIQYYNGEERAKGNILERFSAQQFPDLHSELNLSSLELGDSALYFCASSNTGGLKIGYTFGSGTRLTVV.

This clone has more than one count but fewer than ten. As DNA, the CDR3 is TGTGCCAGCAGTTACTCGGACACCTACGAGCAGTACTTC. Translation gives CASSYSDTYEQYF. The chain combines TRBV6-5 with TRBJ2-7, with D maybe TRBD1 (5 bases). Trimming removed 0 bases from V and 2 bases from J, with 5 bases in between. Germline V CDR1 and CDR2: MNHEY, SVGAGI. This CDR3 is built from 13 residues.